This record looks at one TCR beta chain sequence and its context. Its target is not known. This entry is derived from a study of cytomegalovirus exposure and HLA in healthy donors. Regarding the study as a whole: Accounts indicate the classifier identified cytomegalovirus status with strong specificity and sensitivity.

Germline assignment: CDR1 MNHEY and CDR2 SMNVEV (reference sequence). With 8 bases clipped from V and 7 bases from J, the junction kept 15 bases outside the gene matches. CDR3 length: 15 residues. The study ran its PCR with 60 Vbeta and 13 Jbeta primers. Using immunoSEQ multiplex PCR, the repertoire was profiled, and TCRdb retains in-frame clones only, with some absent. The table records 150,000 to 200,000 clones, about 68% of them present only once. Sequencing input: PBMCs. This TCR came from a female donor in good health and CMV-seronegative. The chain is built from TRBV27 and TRBJ1-1; 8 bases line up with TRBD1. CDR3 loop: CASSRRGQGLFEAFF. CDR3 nucleotides: TGTGCCAGCTCCCGACGCGGACAGGGCCTATTTGAAGCTTTCTTT.